A single sample is the source of the 4 T cell receptor beta chains below, sequenced in a study of human T cells and chemical hapten exposure. Regarding time point: patch test 3, about 24 weeks after DPC sensitization. Regarding treatment: therapeutic diphenylcyclopropenone sensitization with weekly scalp DPC. TCRdb called the RACE reads again in MiXCR, with one record for every CDR3 protein. This table has roughly 50,000 distinct CDR3 sequences, approximately 9.9% appearing once. Sequencing was performed on whole blood, taken in connection with sensitization to the hapten diphenylcyclopropenone (DPC). The receptors originated from a woman in her forties with alopecia areata. Some clones in this sample may be carry-over from other donors' samples.

This chain uses TRBV20-1 with TRBJ1-5; no firm D call. Trimming removed 6 bases from V and 2 bases from J, with 17 bases in between. CDR1 is DFQATT, CDR2 SNEGSKA, per germline (reference sequence). The CDR3 runs to 15 residues. The CDR3 region has the DNA TGCAGTGCGAAGGGCCCACGTGCGGGCAATCAGCCCCAGCATTTT. This gives the protein CSAKGPRAGNQPQHF.

The J gene is TRBJ1-3, the V gene TRBV4-1; no clear D gene. This CDR3 has 15 residues. CDR1 MGHRA and CDR2 YSYEKL come from the germline V gene. V shed 3 bases and J shed 0 bases, with 9 bases lying between them. CDR3 sequence reads: CASSQYYNSGNTIYF. In DNA form, the CDR3 reads TGCGCCAGCAGCCAGTATTACAACTCTGGAAACACCATATATTTT.

The J gene is TRBJ2-3, the V gene TRBV5-1; possibly TRBD2 for D (5 bases). Trimming took 7 bases from V and 1 from J, leaving 10 bases between them. The length of the CDR3 is 13 residues. CDR1 SGHRS and CDR2 YFSETQ come from the germline V gene. CDR3 in DNA: TGCGCCAGCGGGCTAGCTGGCACAGATACGCAGTATTTT. Translation gives CASGLAGTDTQYF.

The chain recombines TRBV9 with TRBJ1-6, with D perhaps matching TRBD1 (6 bases). With 0 bases removed from V and 8 bases from J, the gap between germline ends came to 12 bases. This CDR3 has 15 residues. Germline CDR1 reads SGDLS; CDR2 reads YYNGEE. The CDR3 protein is CASSVEGHPDSPLHF. DNA for the CDR3: TGTGCCAGCAGCGTAGAGGGACATCCCGATTCACCCCTCCACTTT.